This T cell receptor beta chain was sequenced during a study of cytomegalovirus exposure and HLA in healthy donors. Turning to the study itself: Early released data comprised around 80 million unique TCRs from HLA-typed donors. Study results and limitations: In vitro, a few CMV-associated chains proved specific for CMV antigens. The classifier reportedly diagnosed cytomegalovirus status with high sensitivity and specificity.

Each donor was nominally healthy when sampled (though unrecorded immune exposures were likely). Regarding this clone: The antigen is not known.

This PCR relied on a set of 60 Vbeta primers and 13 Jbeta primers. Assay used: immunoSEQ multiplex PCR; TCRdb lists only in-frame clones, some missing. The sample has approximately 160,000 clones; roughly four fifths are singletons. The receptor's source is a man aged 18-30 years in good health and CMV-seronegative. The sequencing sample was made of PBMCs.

The CDR3 region has the DNA TGTGCCAGCAGCTTGGATCTAAAAAGAACGAACACTGAAGCTTTCTTT. It specifies CASSLDLKRTNTEAFF. The genes are TRBV5-4 and TRBJ1-1; no definite D call. The CDR3 extends over 16 amino acids. CDR1 SGHNT and CDR2 YYREEE come from the germline V gene (reference sequence). V lost 0 bases to trimming and J lost 1 base, with 13 bases between them.